These 20 T cell receptor beta chains were all obtained from the same sample, sequenced in a study of T cell clones after liver transplantation. TCRdb keeps only in-frame clones here, not all; method: immunoSEQ multiplex PCR. The sample holds 70,000 to 95,000 clones, 75% to 90% seen once. The source material was CD4+ T cells from blood, sampled at the 22-month timepoint. The origin of the receptors is a human patient who received a liver transplant. Some of the T cells may derive from the graft donor.

V gene TRBV7-2 combines with J gene TRBJ2-2; D uncertain. CDR1 is SGHTA, CDR2 FQGNSA, per germline. The CDR3 has 16 amino acids. V lost 1 base and J lost 4, with 13 bases in between. CDR3 coding DNA: TGTGCCAGCAGCTTAGATGTTGGCAGTCTCACCGGGGAGCTGTTTTTT. This translates into CASSLDVGSLTGELFF.

This clone was observed a few times. The chain combines TRBV7-2 with TRBJ2-3; no clear D. V was trimmed by 5 bases and J by 2 bases, leaving 11 bases between them. The length of the CDR3 is 14 residues. From germline, CDR1 is SGHTA and CDR2 FQGNSA. CDR3 sequence reads: CASSPQVLTDTQYF. CDR3 coding DNA: TGTGCCAGCAGCCCACAAGTACTCACAGATACGCAGTATTTT.

The V call is TRBV5-1, the J call TRBJ2-2; D might be TRBD1 or TRBD2, each matching 5 bases. Looked up from germline, CDR1 is SGHRS and CDR2 is YFSETQ. Trimming stripped 4 bases from V and 6 bases from J, with 10 bases between. The CDR3 length is 13 residues. The DNA for the CDR3 is TGCGCCAGCAGCCCCGGGACCCCCGGGGAGCTGTTTTTT. This encodes CASSPGTPGELFF.

The CDR3, as DNA: TGTGCAAGCGGCAGAGACGTTACAGATACGCAGTATTTT. Protein: CASGRDVTDTQYF. The V call is TRBV2, the J call TRBJ2-3; D might be TRBD2 (5 bases). Germline CDR1 is SNHLY and CDR2 is FYNNEI. The CDR3 covers 13 residues.

The gene calls are TRBV19 and TRBJ1-5, with 10 bases fitting TRBD1. The CDR3 is 16 residues long. V trimming: 2 bases; J trimming: 4 bases; junction bases outside the gene matches: 5. Germline-derived CDR1 and CDR2 are LNHDA and SQIVND (reference sequence). In nucleotides, the CDR3 is TGTGCCAGTAGTATAATGACAGGGGGCCTTAATCAGCCCCAGCATTTT. Its translation is CASSIMTGGLNQPQHF.

The chain joins TRBV4-1 to TRBJ1-5; D not resolved. V was pared by 0 bases and J by 5 bases, with 2 bases between. This CDR3 has 12 amino acids. The germline V gene encodes CDR1 MGHRA and CDR2 YSYEKL. CDR3 in amino acids: CASSQDDQPQHF. The CDR3 DNA reads as TGCGCCAGCAGCCAAGACGATCAGCCCCAGCATTTT.

This clone was seen only a few times. This chain uses TRBV5-4 with TRBJ1-3; possibly TRBD1 for D (5 bases). Per the germline V gene, CDR1 is SGHNT and CDR2 is YYREEE (reference sequence). Trimming removed 0 bases at V and 0 bases at J, with 13 bases between. There are 17 residues in the CDR3. In DNA, the CDR3 is TGTGCCAGCAGCTTGGAGGCTGGGGGATTCTCTGGAAACACCATATATTTT. Residues: CASSLEAGGFSGNTIYF. Together with reference TRBV5-4 and TRBJ1-3, the CDR3 gives the full variable domain: ETGVTQSPTHLIKTRGQQVTLRCSSQSGHNTVSWYQQALGQGPQFIFQYYREEENGRGNFPPRFSGLQFPNYSSELNVNALELDDSALYLCASSLEAGGFSGNTIYFGEGSWLTVV.

The chain carries TRBV7-2 and TRBJ1-1; D is possibly TRBD1 (6 bases). The CDR3 covers 12 residues. V was pared by 1 base and J by 11 bases, with 11 bases between. Per the germline V gene, CDR1 is SGHTA and CDR2 is FQGNSA. The CDR3 here is CASSLVQGGAFF. The CDR3 nucleotides are TGTGCCAGCAGCTTAGTACAGGGAGGTGCTTTCTTT. Full variable domain (missing parts from reference TRBV7-2 and TRBJ1-1): GAGVSQSPSNKVTEKGKDVELRCDPISGHTALYWYRQSLGQGLEFLIYFQGNSAPDKSGLPSDRFSAERTGGSVSTLTIQRTQQEDSAVYLCASSLVQGGAFFGQGTRLTVV.

Points on this clone: Its ends do not fully match the called genes, so a read error is possible. This chain uses TRBV2 with TRBJ2-7, with D hard to call. The CDR3 is 11 amino acids. Germline V lookup: CDR1 SNHLY, CDR2 FYNNEI. CDR3 loop: CASSQAYGQYF. The CDR3 coding sequence is TGTGCCAGCTCCCAAGCTTACGGGCAGTACTTC. Combining the CDR3 with reference TRBV2 and TRBJ2-7 gives the whole variable domain EPEVTQTPSHQVTQMGQEVILRCVPISNHLYFYWYRQILGQKVEFLVSFYNNEISEKSEIFDDQFSVERPDGSNFTLKIRSTKLEDSAMYFCASSQAYGQYFGPGTRLTVT.

The V gene is TRBV5-1, the J gene TRBJ1-1; 7 bases map to TRBD1. This CDR3 is 14 amino acids long. With V trimmed by 0 bases and J by 5 bases, 4 bases remained unmatched. CDR1 and CDR2 from the germline V gene are SGHRS and YFSETQ. In DNA, the CDR3 is TGCGCCAGCAGCTTGGGGGGACAGATAACTGAAGCTTTCTTT. Residues: CASSLGGQITEAFF.

The chain carries TRBV19 and TRBJ1-2; weak D call: TRBD1 (5 bases). V lost 6 bases and J lost 4, with 12 bases in between. CDR1 is LNHDA and CDR2 is SQIVND in the germline V gene (reference sequence). CDR3 length equals 13 residues. CDR3 coding DNA: TGTGCCAGTAGGGCCACAGGAAGCTATGGCTACACCTTC. Translated, it gives CASRATGSYGYTF. The full variable domain, completed using reference TRBV19 and TRBJ1-2, is DGGITQSPKYLFRKEGQNVTLSCEQNLNHDAMYWYRQDPGQGLRLIYYSQIVNDFQKGDIAEGYSVSREKKESFPLTVTSAQKNPTAFYLCASRATGSYGYTFGSGTRLTVV.

This clone was counted once. V and J are TRBV7-6 and TRBJ1-1; 11 bases line up with TRBD1. J was trimmed by 1 base and V by 5 bases; bases with no gene match: 9. The CDR3 is made up of 17 amino acids. From germline, CDR1 is SGHVS and CDR2 FNYEAQ. The CDR3 protein is CASSLRTGGGGNTEAFF. The CDR3 DNA sequence: TGTGCCAGCAGCCTACGGACAGGGGGCGGTGGGAACACTGAAGCTTTCTTT.

V is TRBV30 and J is TRBJ1-2; D may be TRBD1 (6 bases). Trimming left V 3 bases short and J 6 bases short, with 14 bases between. CDR3 length: 13 residues. Germline lookup yields CDR1 GTSNPN and CDR2 SVGIG (reference sequence). Here the CDR3 DNA reads TGTGCCTGGAGCCAGACAGGATTTGATGGCTACACCTTC. Protein sequence: CAWSQTGFDGYTF.

V and J are TRBV21-1 and TRBJ1-5; TRBD1 is the table's D call and was not checked against the DNA. TRBV21-1 represents a pseudogene. This CDR3 has 17 residues. CDR3 DNA: TGTGCCAGCACCGTCTCGGTAGGGGGCGTCTGGAATCAGCCCCAGCATTTT. This gives the protein CASTVSVGGVWNQPQHF.

The chain links TRBV21-1 to TRBJ1-3. TRBV21-1 is labeled a pseudogene. This CDR3 has 15 amino acids. The CDR3 DNA reads TGTGCCAGCAGCAAAAAACAGACTCTGGCAAACACCATATATTTT. Protein: CASSKKQTLANTIYF.

This sequence joins TRBV10-1 and TRBJ1-1, with a weak D call TRBD1 (6 bases). CDR3 length: 13 residues. From germline, CDR1 is WNHNN and CDR2 SYGVQD (reference sequence). The V gene lost 3 bases and the J gene lost 7 bases, with 12 bases spanning the gap. The CDR3 region is CASSEWGQVEAFF. Written as DNA, the CDR3 is TGCGCCAGCAGTGAATGGGGGCAGGTTGAAGCTTTCTTT.

This chain connects TRBV5-6 to TRBJ2-5; D is ambiguous. CDR1 is SGHDT, CDR2 YYEEEE, per germline. Trimming pared 4 bases from V and 5 bases from J, leaving 12 bases between. This CDR3 is 13 amino acids long. The CDR3 sequence: CASSLKFGETQYF. The DNA for the CDR3 is TGTGCCAGCAGCCTTAAATTTGGGGAGACCCAGTACTTC.

This chain joins TRBV7-2 and TRBJ1-4; TRBD1 is a possible D gene (5 bases). Trimming took 5 bases from V and 8 from J, leaving 15 bases between them. The CDR3 is 14 amino acids. Per the germline V gene, CDR1 is SGHTA and CDR2 is FQGNSA. The DNA for the CDR3 is TGTGCCAGCAGCCAGGGAGCCGCGGAGGAAAAACTGTTTTTT. It is translated as CASSQGAAEEKLFF.

This sequence joins TRBV7-3 and TRBJ2-3; 8 positions match TRBD2. In germline, CDR1 is SGHTA, CDR2 FQGTGA. The CDR3 is made up of 15 amino acids. Trimming took 5 bases from V and 2 from J; bases not matched to a gene: 6. CDR3 in DNA: TGTGCCAGCAGCCCCCGGGGGGGGATCACAGATACGCAGTATTTT. It translates to CASSPRGGITDTQYF. Filled out from reference TRBV7-3 and TRBJ2-3, the complete variable domain reads GAGVSQTPSNKVTEKGKYVELRCDPISGHTALYWYRQSLGQGPEFLIYFQGTGAADDSGLPNDRFFAVRPEGSVSTLKIQRTERGDSAVYLCASSPRGGITDTQYFGPGTRLTVL.

V and J are TRBV7-2 and TRBJ2-1, with 10 bases matching TRBD1. The V gene end was trimmed by 2 bases and the J gene end by 7 bases; junction bases not matched to a gene: 2. The germline V gene encodes CDR1 SGHTA and CDR2 FQGNSA. The CDR3 runs to 14 residues. CDR3 sequence: CASSLWTGGNEQFF. CDR3 DNA: TGTGCCAGCAGCTTATGGACAGGGGGGAATGAGCAGTTCTTC.